The following is a T cell receptor (beta chain) sequence with its context. V was clipped by 7 bases and J by 0 bases, with 15 bases between them. Germline-derived CDR1 and CDR2 are SGHTS and YDEGEE. The CDR3 is 15 residues long. These data belong to a study of blood T cell repertoires in COVID-19. Sequenced by immunoSEQ multiplex PCR; TCRdb stores in-frame clones only, minus some. This sample has under 300,000 clones, with 85% to 90% found just once. The sequenced sample was peripheral blood. The receptor's source is a human donor in a cohort sampled during active COVID-19. The chain recombines TRBV5-8 with TRBJ2-3; TRBD2 might be the D (5 bases). CDR3 coding DNA: TGTGCCAGCCCTTTGCTCTGGGAGAGCACAGATACGCAGTATTTT. This sequence encodes CASPLLWESTDTQYF.